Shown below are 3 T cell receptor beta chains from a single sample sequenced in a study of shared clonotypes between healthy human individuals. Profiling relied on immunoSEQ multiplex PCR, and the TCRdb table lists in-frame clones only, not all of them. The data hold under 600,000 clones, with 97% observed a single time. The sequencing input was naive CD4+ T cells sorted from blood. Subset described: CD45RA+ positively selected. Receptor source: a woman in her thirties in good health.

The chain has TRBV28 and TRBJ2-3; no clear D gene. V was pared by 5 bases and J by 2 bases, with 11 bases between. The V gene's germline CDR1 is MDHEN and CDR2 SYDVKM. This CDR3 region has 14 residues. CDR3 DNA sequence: TGTGCCAGCAGTGCTTGGGAACTCACAGATACGCAGTATTTT. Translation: CASSAWELTDTQYF.

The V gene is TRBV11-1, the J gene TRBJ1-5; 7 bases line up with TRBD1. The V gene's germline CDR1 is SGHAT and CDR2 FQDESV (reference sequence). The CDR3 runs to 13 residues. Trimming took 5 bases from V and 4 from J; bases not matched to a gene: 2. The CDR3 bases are TGTGCCAGCAGCCCGACAGGGAATCAGCCCCAGCATTTT. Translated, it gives CASSPTGNQPQHF.

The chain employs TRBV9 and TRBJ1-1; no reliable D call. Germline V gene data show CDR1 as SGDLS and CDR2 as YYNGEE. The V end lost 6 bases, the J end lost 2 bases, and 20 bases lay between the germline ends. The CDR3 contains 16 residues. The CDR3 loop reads CASKSYRSGFNTEAFF. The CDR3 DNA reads TGTGCCAGCAAGAGTTACCGTTCGGGGTTCAACACTGAAGCTTTCTTT.